The rows below give T cell receptor beta chains drawn from one sample of a study of T cell repertoires in cytomegalovirus infection. TCRdb passed the reads through MiXCR, listing each CDR3 protein once. The sample has fewer than 950,000 distinct CDR3 sequences, approximately 32% seen once. Antigens for these TCRs are unknown. The sample here was cultured CD8+ T cells from PBMCs, taken from culture after CMV antigen stimulation. These receptors came from a human donor in good health (CMV status not recorded). Some clones in this sample may be carry-over from other donors' samples. CDR3s include the opening cysteine and the closing phenylalanine or tryptophan. D genes are given only for firm matches. Rows give clone size only sometimes, using once, few, many, or a class for an expanded clone.

13	few	-	TRBV6-5	TRBJ2-3	CASSLGSWDTQYF	TGTGCCAGCAGTCTCGGGTCTTGGGATACGCAGTATTTT
11	-	-	TRBV12-3/TRBV12-4	TRBJ1-2	CASSLGGAVSF	TGTGCCAGCAGTTTAGGTGGCGCGGTCTCCTTC
14	-	-	TRBV6-2/TRBV6-3	TRBJ1-1	CASTLWQSNTEAFF	TGTGCCAGCACCCTTTGGCAGTCGAACACTGAAGCTTTCTTT
13	-	TRBD1	TRBV29-1	TRBJ1-2	CSVPTGDVYGYTF	TGCAGCGTCCCGACAGGGGATGTCTATGGCTACACCTTC
20	-	-	TRBV10-2	TRBJ2-1	CASSPLAGETSGFSYNEQFF	TGCGCCAGCAGTCCCCTAGCCGGGGAGACTTCCGGCTTCTCCTACAATGAGCAGTTCTTC
17	few	-	TRBV27	TRBJ2-6	CASSSNDRYSGANVLTF	TGTGCCAGCAGTTCAAATGACAGATACTCTGGGGCCAACGTCCTGACTTTC
13	few	-	TRBV28	TRBJ2-4	CASERSGEDIQYF	TGTGCCAGCGAGAGGAGCGGTGAGGACATTCAGTACTTC
15	-	-	TRBV19	TRBJ1-2	CASSITLQAFYGYTF	TGTGCTAGTAGTATAACTCTTCAGGCCTTCTATGGCTACACCTTC
15	-	-	TRBV7-4	TRBJ2-6	CASTHRNSGANVLTF	TGTGCCAGCACCCATCGGAACTCTGGGGCCAACGTCCTGACTTTC
15	few	-	TRBV19	TRBJ2-1	CASRRTGSSYNEQFF	TGTGCCAGCAGGCGAACGGGGAGCTCCTACAATGAGCAGTTCTTC
17	-	-	TRBV6-6	TRBJ1-5	CASSYPADRNSNQPQHF	TGTGCCAGCAGTTACCCTGCAGATCGAAATAGCAATCAGCCCCAGCATTTT
16	-	TRBD2	TRBV27	TRBJ2-5	CASSPRGAGGQETQYF	TGTGCCAGCAGTCCCCGGGGGGCGGGGGGGCAAGAGACCCAGTACTTC
16	-	TRBD2	TRBV20-1	TRBJ2-1	CSAREGSGGSYNEQFF	TGCAGTGCTAGGGAAGGGAGCGGGGGATCGTACAATGAGCAGTTCTTC
14	-	TRBD2	TRBV6-6	TRBJ2-5	CASSSTKRGETQYF	TGTGCCAGCAGTTCTACAAAGCGGGGAGAGACCCAGTACTTC
12	-	-	TRBV6-2/TRBV6-3	TRBJ2-7	CASSEGDYEQYF	TGTGCCAGCAGTGAAGGCGACTACGAGCAGTACTTC
15	many	-	TRBV7-8	TRBJ1-2	CASSLEAGVNYGYTF	TGTGCCAGCAGCTTAGAGGCAGGGGTCAACTATGGCTACACCTTC
16	-	TRBD2	TRBV7-9	TRBJ2-1	CASSSGAGGPAGEQFF	TGTGCCAGCAGCTCCGGGGCGGGGGGGCCGGCCGGTGAGCAGTTCTTC
13	many	-	TRBV6-5	TRBJ2-3	CASLDTYTDTQYF	TGTGCCAGCCTCGACACTTACACAGATACGCAGTATTTT